This is a list of T cell receptor beta chains from one sample in a study of cytotoxic CD8 clonotypes in ibrutinib-treated CLL. The protocol was immunoSEQ multiplex PCR, while the TCRdb copy is restricted to in-frame clones and leaves out a portion. The sample lists about 140,000 clones, 70% to 90% occurring once. Material: PBMCs, obtained after 36 months of ibrutinib treatment. The source is a human donor with chronic lymphocytic leukemia. Both conserved end residues are part of each CDR3. Size is omitted from some rows. Given values are once, few, many or a class for expanded clones.

clone size: -
J gene: TRBJ2-7
V gene: TRBV19
CDR3 protein: CASSMWGGSSYEQYF

clone size: -
J gene: TRBJ2-1
V gene: TRBV5-4
CDR3 protein: CASLRTGGSHNEQFF

clone size: -
J gene: TRBJ1-1
V gene: TRBV4-2
CDR3 protein: CASSQEGPVTEAFF

clone size: -
J gene: TRBJ1-1
V gene: TRBV5-1
CDR3 protein: CASSWTGDQDVAFF

clone size: -
J gene: TRBJ2-3
V gene: TRBV11-3
CDR3 protein: CASSLDTTTDTQYF

clone size: few
J gene: TRBJ2-1
V gene: TRBV5-1
CDR3 protein: CASSLVADSSYNEQFF

clone size: once
J gene: TRBJ1-4
V gene: TRBV6-6
CDR3 protein: CASSGTSSEKLFF

clone size: -
J gene: TRBJ2-1
V gene: TRBV19
CDR3 protein: CASSDRSLTYNEQFF

clone size: -
J gene: TRBJ2-1
V gene: TRBV18
CDR3 protein: CASSPPRGGSSYNEQFF

clone size: -
J gene: TRBJ1-2
V gene: TRBV11-2
CDR3 protein: CASRLGDGYTF

clone size: -
J gene: TRBJ2-1
V gene: TRBV4-1
CDR3 protein: CASSLGRGSYNEQFF

clone size: -
J gene: TRBJ1-1
V gene: TRBV28
CDR3 protein: CASSLLEDTEAFF

clone size: -
J gene: TRBJ1-5
V gene: TRBV19
CDR3 protein: CASSTTGNYGNQPQHF

clone size: -
J gene: TRBJ2-7
V gene: TRBV4-1
CDR3 protein: CASSPFGGSGSFAYEQYF

clone size: -
J gene: TRBJ2-5
V gene: TRBV10-2
CDR3 protein: CATHLAGLGQETQYF

clone size: -
J gene: TRBJ2-3
V gene: TRBV5-1
CDR3 protein: CASSSTGALGDTQYF

clone size: -
J gene: TRBJ2-7
V gene: TRBV5-4
CDR3 protein: CASSSVGTAYEQYF

clone size: -
J gene: TRBJ2-3
V gene: TRBV5-1
CDR3 protein: CASRGSGVRTDTQYF

clone size: -
J gene: TRBJ2-1
V gene: TRBV11-2
CDR3 protein: CASRPLAGGPYNEQFF

clone size: -
J gene: TRBJ1-2
V gene: TRBV18
CDR3 protein: CASSPSTGANYGYTF

clone size: -
J gene: TRBJ1-2
V gene: TRBV6-1
CDR3 protein: CASSSTDSGYGYTF

clone size: -
J gene: TRBJ1-5
V gene: TRBV4-1
CDR3 protein: CASSQEGKQGFQPQHF

clone size: -
J gene: TRBJ1-2
V gene: TRBV4-1
CDR3 protein: CASSGSWYGYTF

clone size: -
J gene: TRBJ2-1
V gene: TRBV6-5
CDR3 protein: CASSLLAGGNNEQFF

clone size: -
J gene: TRBJ2-1
V gene: TRBV7-3
CDR3 protein: CASSLSASGRWDEQFF

clone size: once
J gene: TRBJ2-1
V gene: TRBV4-1
CDR3 protein: CASSQDNIRLAGGVEQFF

clone size: -
J gene: TRBJ2-3
V gene: TRBV6-5
CDR3 protein: CASSYSRWGRDTQYF

clone size: -
J gene: TRBJ2-3
V gene: TRBV9
CDR3 protein: CASSVGLGSTDTQYF

clone size: few
J gene: TRBJ2-3
V gene: TRBV5-8
CDR3 protein: CASSRSDTQYF

clone size: -
J gene: TRBJ1-2
V gene: TRBV6-5
CDR3 protein: CASSYGTAHGYTF

clone size: -
J gene: TRBJ2-7
V gene: TRBV27
CDR3 protein: CASSLWAGAPYEQYF

clone size: -
J gene: TRBJ2-1
V gene: TRBV5-1
CDR3 protein: CASSSGEGEQFF

clone size: -
J gene: TRBJ1-5
V gene: TRBV30
CDR3 protein: CAWSASGNQPQHF

clone size: -
J gene: TRBJ2-2
V gene: TRBV5-1
CDR3 protein: CASSQSGPPNTGELFF

clone size: -
J gene: TRBJ1-1
V gene: TRBV28
CDR3 protein: CASFSLQGARTEAFF

clone size: few
J gene: TRBJ1-5
V gene: TRBV27
CDR3 protein: CASSEWGLGNQPQHF

clone size: -
J gene: TRBJ1-5
V gene: TRBV19
CDR3 protein: CASSTQGGINQPQHF

clone size: few
J gene: TRBJ2-2
V gene: TRBV29-1
CDR3 protein: CSAQGRYANTGELFF

clone size: few
J gene: TRBJ1-5
V gene: TRBV20-1
CDR3 protein: CSLCWERPQHF

clone size: -
J gene: TRBJ1-6
V gene: TRBV30
CDR3 protein: CAWSPPGGGRPLHF